The clone carrying this T cell receptor (beta chain) showed up just once. Sequenced by immunoSEQ multiplex PCR; TCRdb stores in-frame clones only, minus some. The data hold about 47,000 clones, with 80% to 95% observed a single time. These data are taken from a study of T cell changes during pregnancy in multiple sclerosis. V lost 4 bases, J lost 5 bases, and 7 bases lay in between. CDR1 is DFQATT and CDR2 is SNEGSKA in the germline V gene (reference sequence). This CDR3 is built from 11 residues. This sequence was found in a female donor with multiple sclerosis, enrolled in a pregnancy study. This chain connects TRBV20-1 to TRBJ2-3; no firm D call. This specimen was peripheral blood, taken in the third trimester of pregnancy. CDR3 in DNA: TGCAGTGCTACCTTTAAAGATACGCAGTATTTT. Amino acids: CSATFKDTQYF.